Listed below are T cell receptor beta chains from one sample, sequenced in a study of beta chain features in type 1 diabetes. Data came from immunoSEQ multiplex PCR; TCRdb stores just in-frame clones and leaves some out. The sample lists roughly 260,000 clones, roughly 11% occurring once. Sequenced input: naive CD4+ T cells from blood. Every receptor here comes from a man aged 30 to 39 with type 1 diabetes. CDR3s include the opening cysteine and the closing phenylalanine or tryptophan. The D gene is left open where the match is weak. The size field is filled for only some rows; it gives once, few, many or a size class.

abundance: NA
j_gene: TRBJ1-2
d_gene: TRBD1
v_gene: TRBV7-9
len: 16
CDR3nt: TGTGCCAGCAGCTCGAAGTTGGACAGGGTTTCCTATGGCTACACCTTC
CDR3aa: CASSSKLDRVSYGYTF

abundance: NA
j_gene: TRBJ2-5
d_gene: TRBD1
v_gene: TRBV7-2
len: 16
CDR3nt: TGTGCCAGCAGCTTAGCCCCGGGACAGGGGTGGGAGACCCAGTACTTC
CDR3aa: CASSLAPGQGWETQYF

abundance: NA
j_gene: TRBJ2-2
d_gene: NA
v_gene: TRBV4-3
len: 16
CDR3nt: TGCGCCAGCAGCTCTCGATCATACGGAGGCGCCGGGGAGCTGTTTTTT
CDR3aa: CASSSRSYGGAGELFF

abundance: few
j_gene: TRBJ2-1
d_gene: NA
v_gene: TRBV7-3
len: 16
CDR3nt: TGTGCCAGCAGCGCCCAAGGAGGAATCTCCTACAATGAGCAGTTCTTC
CDR3aa: CASSAQGGISYNEQFF

abundance: few
j_gene: TRBJ2-2
d_gene: NA
v_gene: TRBV9
len: 15
CDR3nt: TGTGCCAGCAGCGTAAGGCAGGGGAACACCGGGGAGCTGTTTTTT
CDR3aa: CASSVRQGNTGELFF

abundance: NA
j_gene: TRBJ2-5
d_gene: NA
v_gene: TRBV7-8
len: 14
CDR3nt: TGTGCCAGCAGCTTAGTTGATCGGGGAGAGACCCAGTACTTC
CDR3aa: CASSLVDRGETQYF

abundance: NA
j_gene: TRBJ1-4
d_gene: NA
v_gene: TRBV4-1
len: 15
CDR3nt: TGCGCCAGCAGCCAAAGGACAGTCGATAATGAAAAACTGTTTTTT
CDR3aa: CASSQRTVDNEKLFF

abundance: few
j_gene: TRBJ2-7
d_gene: NA
v_gene: TRBV9
len: 15
CDR3nt: TGTGCCAGCAGCCCCAAGAGGTGGGGAGCCTACGAGCAGTACTTC
CDR3aa: CASSPKRWGAYEQYF

abundance: few
j_gene: TRBJ2-7
d_gene: NA
v_gene: TRBV28
len: 13
CDR3nt: TGTGCCAGTAACTCCGGGACATTCTACGAGCAGTACTTC
CDR3aa: CASNSGTFYEQYF

abundance: NA
j_gene: TRBJ2-7
d_gene: NA
v_gene: TRBV6-1
len: 16
CDR3nt: TGTGCCAGCAGTGAGGTCGGCAGCGCTAGCTCCTACGAGCAGTACTTC
CDR3aa: CASSEVGSASSYEQYF

abundance: NA
j_gene: TRBJ2-7
d_gene: NA
v_gene: TRBV29-1
len: 13
CDR3nt: TGCAGCGTTGAAGGACATTCCTCCTACGAGCAGTACTTC
CDR3aa: CSVEGHSSYEQYF

abundance: few
j_gene: TRBJ2-3
d_gene: NA
v_gene: TRBV19
len: 14
CDR3nt: TGTGCCAGTAGATCCCAGATATACACAGATACGCAGTATTTT
CDR3aa: CASRSQIYTDTQYF

abundance: NA
j_gene: TRBJ2-3
d_gene: NA
v_gene: TRBV28
len: 12
CDR3nt: TGTGCCAGCAGTTTCAGCAGGGCTACGCAGTATTTT
CDR3aa: CASSFSRATQYF

abundance: NA
j_gene: TRBJ2-1
d_gene: NA
v_gene: TRBV6-5
len: 16
CDR3nt: TGTGCCAGCAGTTACTCGGACGCGGGGTCCTACAATGAGCAGTTCTTC
CDR3aa: CASSYSDAGSYNEQFF

abundance: NA
j_gene: TRBJ1-3
d_gene: NA
v_gene: TRBV4-2
len: 16
CDR3nt: TGTGCCAGCAGCCAAGATGCCCACAGGGCTGGAAACACCATATATTTT
CDR3aa: CASSQDAHRAGNTIYF

abundance: NA
j_gene: TRBJ1-4
d_gene: NA
v_gene: TRBV5-1
len: 16
CDR3nt: TGCGCCAGCAGCCCCTCCAGACAGGCTGGTGGGGAAAAACTGTTTTTT
CDR3aa: CASSPSRQAGGEKLFF

abundance: NA
j_gene: TRBJ2-1
d_gene: TRBD2
v_gene: TRBV10-3
len: 15
CDR3nt: TGTGCCATCACCGGACTAGCGGGGGGCTACAATGAGCAGTTCTTC
CDR3aa: CAITGLAGGYNEQFF

abundance: NA
j_gene: TRBJ1-2
d_gene: NA
v_gene: TRBV2
len: 13
CDR3nt: TGTGCCAGCAGTGAAGTGACACAAGGTGGCTACACCTTC
CDR3aa: CASSEVTQGGYTF

abundance: few
j_gene: TRBJ1-2
d_gene: TRBD1
v_gene: TRBV4-3
len: 13
CDR3nt: TGCGCCAGCAGCCAAGGACAGGGAGGTGGCTACACCTTC
CDR3aa: CASSQGQGGGYTF

abundance: NA
j_gene: TRBJ1-1
d_gene: NA
v_gene: TRBV9
len: 13
CDR3nt: TGTGCCAGCAGCCTACAGGGTCAGACTGAAGCTTTCTTT
CDR3aa: CASSLQGQTEAFF

abundance: few
j_gene: TRBJ2-4
d_gene: NA
v_gene: TRBV5-4
len: 14
CDR3nt: TGTGCCAGCAGCTTCCGACCCCAGGAGGACATTCAGTACTTC
CDR3aa: CASSFRPQEDIQYF

abundance: NA
j_gene: TRBJ2-7
d_gene: NA
v_gene: TRBV28
len: 11
CDR3nt: TGTGCCAGCAGTTTAACGCGGGAGCAGTACTTC
CDR3aa: CASSLTREQYF

abundance: NA
j_gene: TRBJ2-5
d_gene: TRBD2
v_gene: TRBV10-3
len: 16
CDR3nt: TGTGCCATCAGCGGTGCCGGACTAGCGGGGCCAGAGACCCAGTACTTC
CDR3aa: CAISGAGLAGPETQYF